This T cell receptor (beta chain) comes out of a study of cytomegalovirus exposure and HLA in healthy donors. As regards this clone: What it binds is unknown.

Notes on the study in general: Sequencing likely caused a cluster of highly shared sequence variants.

V was pared by 0 bases and J by 3 bases, with 22 bases between. The CDR3 runs to 18 residues. CDR1 is GTSNPN and CDR2 is SVGIG in the germline V gene (reference sequence). 13 Jbeta primers and 60 Vbeta primers were used for the PCR. Some clones are missing from TCRdb's copy, which holds only in-frame ones; the method was immunoSEQ multiplex PCR. This table holds around 230,000 clones, around 80% found once. The sample was PBMCs. The receptor was isolated from a boy younger than 18 in good health and CMV-seronegative. The chain recombines TRBV30 with TRBJ2-3; possible D gene TRBD1, 5 bases. CDR3 amino acids: CAWSVQFLGAVGTDTQYF. The CDR3 bases are TGTGCCTGGAGTGTACAATTTTTAGGGGCTGTGGGGACAGATACGCAGTATTTT.